The rows below give T cell receptor beta chains drawn from one sample of a study of OX40 agonist ivuxolimab in advanced cancers. Clones were sequenced by immunoSEQ multiplex PCR, and TCRdb holds only the in-frame ones, with some missing. This sample carries 80,000 or so clones, around 90% of them seen once, and the ten largest clones take roughly 0.3%. The material was CD4+ or CD8+ T cells sorted from blood, obtained in a trial of the OX40 agonist ivuxolimab. All receptors derive from an adult with an advanced solid tumor such as melanoma, head and neck, liver or kidney cancer. Each CDR3 is given with its conserved first and last residue. Fields, in order: D gene, J gene, V gene, clone size, CDR3 protein, CDR3 DNA. D genes are given only for firm matches. Only some rows state a clone size, as once, few, many or a class for expanded clones.

>-|TRBJ2-1|TRBV9|once
CASSSPSAQQFF
TGTGCCAGCAGCTCCCCTAGCGCCCAGCAGTTCTTC
>-|TRBJ2-5|TRBV7-2|-
CASSLVVRAETQYF
TGTGCCAGCAGCTTAGTCGTCAGGGCAGAGACCCAGTACTTC
>TRBD1|TRBJ2-6|TRBV4-1|-
CASSRDRGTSGANVLTF
TGCGCCAGCAGCCGGGACAGGGGGACCTCTGGGGCCAACGTCCTGACTTTC
>-|TRBJ2-6|TRBV9|-
CASSTDSSGANVLTF
TGTGCCAGCAGCACCGACAGCTCTGGGGCCAACGTCCTGACTTTC
>-|TRBJ2-2|TRBV29-1|-
CSVKGEGNTGELFF
TGCAGCGTTAAGGGAGAAGGGAACACCGGGGAGCTGTTTTTT
>TRBD2|TRBJ2-1|TRBV28|-
CASSQTSGGLNEQFF
TGTGCCAGCAGTCAGACTAGCGGGGGGCTCAATGAGCAGTTCTTC
>TRBD1|TRBJ1-4|TRBV18|-
CASSPLQGGEKLFF
TGTGCCAGCTCACCACTTCAGGGGGGTGAAAAACTGTTTTTT
>-|TRBJ1-1|TRBV9|-
CASSVAGVGVFGEAFF
TGTGCCAGCAGCGTAGCTGGGGTAGGGGTTTTTGGGGAAGCTTTCTTT
>-|TRBJ2-7|TRBV18|-
CASSPPNRSRREGQYF
TGTGCCAGCTCACCCCCTAACCGGTCTCGCCGGGAAGGGCAGTACTTC
>-|TRBJ1-2|TRBV28|-
CASNFPSDRVNGYTF
TGTGCCAGCAACTTCCCGTCGGACAGAGTTAATGGCTACACCTTC
>TRBD1|TRBJ1-2|TRBV5-4|-
CASRWGDRGAYGYTF
TGTGCCAGCAGGTGGGGTGACAGGGGCGCCTATGGCTACACCTTC
>-|TRBJ2-1|TRBV4-3|-
CASSHFTAGGNEQFF
TGCGCCAGCAGCCATTTCACAGCGGGTGGCAATGAGCAGTTCTTC
>-|TRBJ2-7|TRBV30|-
CAWTQGNYEQYF
TGTGCCTGGACCCAAGGCAACTACGAGCAGTACTTC
>-|TRBJ2-1|TRBV27|-
CASSTTKRHEQFF
TGTGCCAGCAGTACGACTAAGAGGCATGAGCAGTTCTTC
>-|TRBJ2-1|TRBV15|-
CATSDRGPYNEQFF
TGTGCCACCAGCGACCGGGGTCCCTACAATGAGCAGTTCTTC
>TRBD1|TRBJ1-1|TRBV6-9|-
CASTIQGAPMNTEAFF
TGTGCCAGCACGATACAGGGGGCTCCCATGAACACTGAAGCTTTCTTT
>-|TRBJ2-3|TRBV7-2|-
CASSPPATDTQYF
TGTGCCAGCAGCCCCCCGGCCACAGATACGCAGTATTTT
>-|TRBJ2-7|TRBV7-8|-
CASSSTGLTYEQYF
TGTGCCAGCAGCTCCACAGGCCTAACCTACGAGCAGTACTTC
>-|TRBJ1-2|TRBV5-1|-
CASTLGGNYGYTF
TGCGCCAGCACATTGGGCGGGAACTATGGCTACACCTTC
>TRBD2|TRBJ2-3|TRBV2|-
CASRRGGRADTQYF
TGTGCCAGCAGGCGGGGGGGCCGGGCAGATACGCAGTATTTT
>-|TRBJ1-5|TRBV28|-
CATSEEGRSISNQPQHF
TGTGCCACCTCGGAAGAGGGTAGGTCAATTAGCAATCAGCCCCAGCATTTT
>-|TRBJ2-1|TRBV6-6|-
CASSYRVGIYNEQFF
TGTGCCAGCAGTTACAGGGTGGGGATCTACAATGAGCAGTTCTTC
>-|TRBJ2-2|TRBV5-1|-
CASSSDGTGELFF
TGCGCCAGCAGCTCGGACGGCACCGGGGAGCTGTTTTTT
>-|TRBJ1-1|TRBV6-1|-
CASNDMGAVNTEAFF
TGTGCCAGCAACGATATGGGGGCGGTGAACACTGAAGCTTTCTTT
>TRBD2|TRBJ2-1|TRBV18|-
CASSPPSGRGNEQFF
TGTGCCAGCTCACCGCCTAGCGGGAGGGGGAATGAGCAGTTCTTC
>TRBD2|TRBJ2-1|TRBV11-2|-
CASSFGLAGKNEQFF
TGTGCCAGCAGCTTCGGACTAGCGGGAAAGAATGAGCAGTTCTTC
>TRBD1|TRBJ1-6|TRBV28|-
CASSPGGYSYNSPLHF
TGTGCCAGCAGCCCAGGGGGCTACTCCTATAATTCACCCCTCCACTTT
>TRBD2|TRBJ2-5|TRBV28|-
CASSLASGRRTQYF
TGTGCCAGCAGTCTGGCTAGCGGGAGACGAACCCAGTACTTC
>-|TRBJ2-3|TRBV6-6|-
CASTGTADTQYF
TGTGCCAGCACAGGGACCGCAGATACGCAGTATTTT
>-|TRBJ2-2|TRBV19|-
CASSMGYTGELFF
TGTGCCAGTAGTATGGGATACACCGGGGAGCTGTTTTTT
>-|TRBJ1-2|TRBV21-1|-
CASSKWGLMGTLDGYTF
TGTGCCAGCAGCAAATGGGGGCTAATGGGGACATTGGATGGCTACACCTTC
>-|TRBJ2-7|TRBV5-1|-
CASSGTLYEQYF
TGCGCCAGCAGCGGGACCCTCTACGAGCAGTACTTC
>TRBD1|TRBJ1-3|TRBV6-5|-
CASSSGQGRNTMYF
TGTGCCAGCAGTTCGGGACAGGGGAGAAACACCATGTATTTT
>TRBD1|TRBJ1-1|TRBV7-2|-
CASSRDRDTEAFF
TGTGCCAGCAGCCGTGACAGGGACACTGAAGCTTTCTTT
>TRBD1|TRBJ2-2|TRBV5-4|-
CASSAGQGGTGELFF
TGTGCCAGCAGCGCGGGACAGGGTGGGACCGGGGAGCTGTTTTTT
>-|TRBJ1-2|TRBV4-2|-
CASSRIQGGDGYTF
TGTGCCAGCAGCCGTATCCAGGGTGGCGATGGCTACACCTTC
>TRBD1|TRBJ2-1|TRBV28|once
CASSDRTGVYNEQFF
TGTGCCAGCAGTGACCGGACAGGGGTTTACAATGAGCAGTTCTTC
>-|TRBJ1-6|TRBV7-9|-
CASSFSLAPLHF
TGTGCCAGCAGCTTCTCATTGGCACCCCTCCACTTT
>TRBD1|TRBJ1-1|TRBV4-1|-
CASSQGQGATEAFF
TGCGCCAGCAGCCAAGGTCAGGGGGCCACTGAAGCTTTCTTT
>-|TRBJ2-3|TRBV28|-
CASSFEVVGTQYF
TGTGCCAGCAGTTTTGAAGTAGTGGGTACGCAGTATTTT
>TRBD1|TRBJ1-4|TRBV19|few
CASRLRGGPTEKLFF
TGTGCCAGTAGGCTCAGGGGGGGACCGACCGAAAAACTGTTTTTT
>-|TRBJ2-3|TRBV28|-
CASSDPGLPPDTQYF
TGTGCCAGCAGTGACCCGGGACTTCCCCCAGATACGCAGTATTTT
>-|TRBJ1-3|TRBV30|few
CAWTQGGNTIYF
TGTGCCTGGACACAGGGCGGAAACACCATATATTTT
>-|TRBJ2-1|TRBV10-1|-
CASSVKGSYNEQFF
TGCGCCAGCAGTGTGAAGGGTTCCTACAATGAGCAGTTCTTC
>-|TRBJ2-4|TRBV14|-
CASSQRTGTLAKNIQYF
TGTGCCAGCAGCCAACGTACGGGAACGCTCGCCAAAAACATTCAGTACTTC
>-|TRBJ2-1|TRBV28|-
CASKRDREQFF
TGTGCCAGCAAAAGGGACCGTGAGCAGTTCTTC
>-|TRBJ1-1|TRBV6-5|once
CASSSPPRNTEAFF
TGTGCCAGCAGTTCCCCCCCCCGGAACACTGAAGCTTTCTTT